One sample yielded the 16 T cell receptor beta chains listed below, sequenced in a study of human T cells and chemical hapten exposure. TCRdb fed the RACE reads into MiXCR, producing one record per CDR3 protein. The sample contains some 350,000 distinct CDR3 sequences, about 6% of which appear only once. Time point indicated: patch test 2, 6 weeks after DPC sensitization. Treatment in this sample: therapeutic diphenylcyclopropenone sensitization with weekly scalp DPC. This specimen was whole blood, taken in connection with sensitization to the hapten diphenylcyclopropenone (DPC). The source is a woman under 30 with alopecia areata. Some clones in this sample may be carry-over from other donors' samples.

This clonotype appeared a few times. This chain uses TRBV6-5 with TRBJ2-7; D perhaps matches TRBD2 (5 bases). Germline V gene sequence: CDR1 MNHEY, CDR2 SVGAGI. CDR3 length: 13 residues. V lost 6 bases and J 6 bases, leaving 15 bases between the germline ends. CDR3 loop: CASSRRESGEQYF. In DNA form, the CDR3 reads TGTGCCAGCAGCAGACGGGAATCGGGCGAGCAGTACTTC.

For this clonotype: Possible read error: a much larger clone is one base away. The rearrangement joins TRBV7-8 to TRBJ1-6; unclear D gene. This CDR3 is built from 17 residues. The germline V gene has CDR1 SGHVS and CDR2 FQNEAQ. This CDR3 reads CASILLQPSSYNSPLHF. CDR3 sequence (DNA): TGTGCCAGCATCTTACTGCAGCCCAGCTCCTATAATTCACCCCTCCACTTT.

Many counts were recorded for this clonotype. V gene TRBV6-2 or TRBV6-3 combines with J gene TRBJ1-2; 8 bases line up with TRBD1. V dropped 6 bases and J dropped 4; count of bases not matched to a gene: 4. The CDR3 is 13 residues long. In germline, CDR1 is MNHEY, CDR2 SVGEGT. The DNA for the CDR3 is TGTGCCAGCAGCCGGACAGGGAGCTATGGCTACACCTTC. Protein: CASSRTGSYGYTF.

This clonotype has just a few counts. The chain combines TRBV29-1 with TRBJ2-3; 8 positions agree with TRBD2. The length of the CDR3 is 15 residues. V trimming: 8 bases; J trimming: 2 bases; junction bases outside the gene matches: 12. CDR1 and CDR2 (germline): SQVTM, ANQGSEA. The CDR3 coding sequence is TGCAGCCCCAGCGTGGTAGCGGGGTCCACAGATACGCAGTATTTT. Its protein product is CSPSVVAGSTDTQYF.

The gene calls are TRBV27 and TRBJ2-1, with D possibly being TRBD1 or TRBD2 (7 bases each). Germline loops: CDR1 MNHEY, CDR2 SMNVEV (reference sequence). The ends were cut back, 7 bases at V and 4 bases at J, with 17 bases in the middle. The CDR3 contains 15 residues. The CDR3 coding sequence is TGTGCCAGCACCATCAGGGGGGGCAGGTACAATGAGCAGTTCTTC. It is translated as CASTIRGGRYNEQFF.

This clonotype was seen many times. The rearrangement links TRBV12-3 or TRBV12-4 to TRBJ1-6; D remains ambiguous. The CDR3 has 13 residues. Trimming took off 8 bases at V and 4 bases at J, with 9 bases between the two ends. The CDR3 sequence: CASADTYNSPLHF. In DNA, the CDR3 is TGTGCCAGCGCAGACACTTATAATTCACCCCTCCACTTT.

This sequence joins TRBV20-1 and TRBJ2-7, with D possibly being TRBD2 (7 bases). Trimming left V 3 bases short and J 0 bases short, with 12 bases between. The CDR3 sequence is 14 residues long. The germline gives CDR1 DFQATT, CDR2 SNEGSKA (reference sequence). For the CDR3, the DNA is TGCAGTGCTAGGAGGGGGGACTACTCCTACGAGCAGTACTTC. Amino acid sequence: CSARRGDYSYEQYF.

This clonotype was found many times. The chain employs TRBV6-6 and TRBJ1-5; 7 bases line up with TRBD1. The length of the CDR3 is 13 residues. CDR1 is MNHNY, CDR2 SVGAGI, per germline (reference sequence). V was pared by 11 bases and J by 4 bases, with 8 bases of the junction left unmatched. CDR3 sequence: CASQTGQNQPQHF. CDR3 coding DNA: TGTGCCTCCCAGACAGGGCAAAATCAGCCCCAGCATTTT.

This chain joins TRBV5-1 and TRBJ2-5; 7 bases match TRBD1. Germline V lookup: CDR1 SGHRS, CDR2 YFSETQ. This CDR3 has 16 residues. V trimming: 0 bases; J trimming: 2 bases; junction bases outside the gene matches: 7. The CDR3 region is CASSLGSTGVQETQYF. CDR3 DNA: TGCGCCAGCAGCTTGGGAAGTACAGGGGTTCAAGAGACCCAGTACTTC. Based on the CDR3 plus reference TRBV5-1 and TRBJ2-5, the full variable domain is KAGVTQTPRYLIKTRGQQVTLSCSPISGHRSVSWYQQTPGQGLQFLFEYFSETQRNKGNFPGRFSGRQFSNSRSEMNVSTLELGDSALYLCASSLGSTGVQETQYFGPGTRLLVL.

There are many counts of this clonotype. The rearrangement uses TRBV20-1 and TRBJ1-1; D gene ambiguous. Per germline, CDR1 DFQATT and CDR2 SNEGSKA (reference sequence). V gave up 1 base and J gave up 0 bases, with 6 bases separating them. This CDR3 spans 13 amino acids. Written as DNA, the CDR3 is TGCAGTGCTAGAGTCAGAGTGAACACTGAAGCTTTCTTT. It specifies CSARVRVNTEAFF.

This clonotype was found many times. The chain couples TRBV7-8 to TRBJ2-7; 8 positions match TRBD1. CDR3 size: 14 residues. The germline V gene has CDR1 SGHVS and CDR2 FQNEAQ. J lost 4 bases, V lost 1 base, and 3 bases had no gene match. This chain's CDR3 is CASSLVGQAYEQYF. CDR3 sequence (DNA): TGTGCCAGCAGCTTAGTGGGACAGGCGTACGAGCAGTACTTC.

This clonotype was seen more than once but under ten times. V gene TRBV3-1 combines with J gene TRBJ2-1; D unclear. The CDR3 is made up of 12 amino acids. CDR1 is LGHDT and CDR2 is YNNKEL in the germline V gene (reference sequence). V lost 2 bases and J lost 12, with 11 bases in between. CDR3 sequence reads: CASSQSLSGQFF. The CDR3 coding sequence is TGTGCCAGCAGCCAATCTCTGAGTGGGCAGTTCTTC.

In its sample, this clonotype was seen many times. This chain uses TRBV27 with TRBJ1-6; D is ambiguous. The CDR3 covers 14 residues. Per germline, CDR1 MNHEY and CDR2 SMNVEV (reference sequence). The ends were cut back, 4 bases at V and 3 bases at J, with 7 bases in the middle. The CDR3 DNA reads TGTGCCAGCAGTTCACGGGGCTATAATTCACCCCTCCACTTT. Protein: CASSSRGYNSPLHF.

This clonotype was seen only a few times. The genes are TRBV7-2 and TRBJ1-5; TRBD1 aligns across 7 bases. The CDR3 covers 15 residues. Germline V gene sequence: CDR1 SGHTA, CDR2 FQGNSA. Germline trimming cut 5 bases from V and 3 bases from J; bases unmatched to any gene: 7. In DNA, the CDR3 is TGTGCCAGCAGCCAGTTTGGGACAGTCAATCAGCCCCAGCATTTT. It yields the protein CASSQFGTVNQPQHF.

Ten or more counts support this clonotype. The chain carries TRBV24-1 and TRBJ2-1; TRBD1 matches at 7 bases. Losses at the gene ends were 6 bases for V and 12 bases for J; bases not matched to a gene: 10. Germline CDR1 reads KGHDR; CDR2 reads SFDVKD. CDR3 size: 13 residues. The CDR3 region is CATSPPTGPRQFF. CDR3 sequence (DNA): TGTGCCACCAGTCCCCCGACAGGGCCCCGGCAGTTCTTC.

On this clonotype itself: Since a much larger clone is just one base distant, this may be a read error. V usage is TRBV4-3 and J usage is TRBJ1-2, with D possibly being TRBD1 (5 bases). The CDR3 has 15 residues. Trimming removed 4 bases at V and 2 bases at J, with 14 bases between. In germline, CDR1 is LGHNA, CDR2 YSLEER. CDR3 DNA sequence: TGCGCCAGCAGCCGCAAAGTAGGGGAGAACTATGGCTACACCTTC. Residues: CASSRKVGENYGYTF.